The 18 T cell receptor beta chains in this list originate from one sample, sequenced in a study of human versus mouse CDR3 diversity and MHC coevolution (dated by TCRdb to between 2016 and 2019). The library relied on the immunoSEQ multiplex PCR assay. The immuneACCESS repertoire file appears here via TCRdb, limited to in-frame rearrangements. These files lack a portion of the clones; in checked studies, under half of the deficit traces to unresolved V genes, and the cause of the others is not known. The sample yields around 77,000 clones; about 90% were counted once. The ten top clones hold about 0.14% of the sample. The sequenced sample was naive CD4+ T cells from blood. The sample's cell subset or site label, in plain terms: CD45RO-negative CD62L-positive naive CD4 T cells. These receptors came from a person aged 30 to 70 in good health.

As for this clone: Within the sample, other DNA sequences also encode this same CDR3. This chain links TRBV6-1 with TRBJ2-1, with 10 nucleotides matching TRBD2. Germline CDR1 reads MNHNS; CDR2 reads SASEGT. Trimming cost V 2 bases and J 4 bases; bases outside gene matches: 5. The length of the CDR3 is 16 residues. The CDR3 nucleotides are TGTGCCAGCAGTGAATTCACTAGCGGGGTTTACAATGAGCAGTTCTTC. Protein product: CASSEFTSGVYNEQFF.

This chain joins TRBV15 and TRBJ1-2; 9 positions agree with TRBD1. This CDR3 is 13 amino acids long. From germline, CDR1 is LNHNV and CDR2 YYDKDF (reference sequence). V shed 8 bases, J shed 8 bases, and the junction held 9 bases outside the gene matches. The CDR3 sequence is CATVRQGEAGYTF. Written as DNA, the CDR3 is TGTGCCACCGTTCGACAGGGGGAAGCCGGCTACACCTTC.

CDR3 sequence (DNA): TGCGCCAGCAGCTCGACGGGACAGGTGGGAAGCGAAGCTTTCTTT. Translated, it gives CASSSTGQVGSEAFF. The chain is built from TRBV5-1 and TRBJ1-1, with TRBD1 matching 8 bases. The J segment lost 8 bases and the V segment lost 3 bases, leaving 12 bases of the junction unmatched. The CDR3 runs to 15 residues. Looked up from germline, CDR1 is SGHRS and CDR2 is YFSETQ.

The chain is built from TRBV6-1 and TRBJ1-6; D possibly corresponds to TRBD1 (6 bases). The CDR3 contains 15 residues. The V end was cut by 7 bases, the J end by 9 bases, with 19 bases between. Germline CDR1 MNHNS, CDR2 SASEGT. The CDR3, as DNA: TGTGCCAGCACCCTAGGGGGGGCCGGTCTTTCACCCCTCCACTTT. This translates into CASTLGGAGLSPLHF.

In this sample, this clone turned up a few times. The gene calls are TRBV10-3 and TRBJ1-6; 10 nucleotides match TRBD1. The V gene's germline CDR1 is ENHRY and CDR2 SYGVKD. The junction had 2 bases not matched to a gene; V was cut back by 3 bases and J by 6 bases. CDR3 length equals 15 residues. The CDR3 region is CAISDGQGGNSPLHF. The CDR3, as DNA: TGTGCCATCAGTGACGGACAGGGGGGTAATTCACCCCTCCACTTT.

This rearrangement joins TRBV2 to TRBJ1-5; a possible D gene is TRBD1 (5 bases). Germline assignment: CDR1 SNHLY and CDR2 FYNNEI. V lost 8 bases to trimming and J lost 4 bases, with 15 bases between them. This CDR3 is 14 amino acids long. CDR3 sequence (DNA): TGTGCCAGCGGGGGGGTAGCGCGGAATCAGCCCCAGCATTTT. Protein sequence: CASGGVARNQPQHF.

The chain carries TRBV7-9 and TRBJ2-7; D remains ambiguous. The CDR3 totals 10 residues. Germline values: CDR1 SEHNR, CDR2 FQNEAQ (reference sequence). V was clipped by 5 bases and J by 7 bases, with 6 bases between them. The CDR3 nucleotides read TGTGCCAGCAGCCCCGGGGAGCAGTACTTC. Its protein is CASSPGEQYF. The full variable domain, rest sourced from reference TRBV7-9 and TRBJ2-7, is DTGVSQNPRHKITKRGQNVTFRCDPISEHNRLYWYRQTLGQGPEFLTYFQNEAQLEKSRLLSDRFSAERPKGSFSTLEIQRTEQGDSAMYLCASSPGEQYFGPGTRLTVT.

The chain recombines TRBV6-1 with TRBJ1-1; the D gene is possibly TRBD1 (5 bases). Germline V CDR1 and CDR2: MNHNS, SASEGT. This CDR3 contains 16 residues. V was pared by 2 bases and J by 7 bases, with 20 bases between. For the CDR3, the DNA is TGTGCCAGCAGTGAAAGGAGGGGAAGCTGGGGAGGTGAAGCTTTCTTT. As protein: CASSERRGSWGGEAFF.

The gene calls are TRBV19 and TRBJ2-3; 7 bases are a match to TRBD1. There are 15 residues in the CDR3. Germline CDR1 is LNHDA and CDR2 is SQIVND (reference sequence). V was clipped by 5 bases and J by 1 base; unmatched bases: 6. The CDR3 bases are TGTGCCAGTAGTTGGGACAGCGCCCGCACAGATACGCAGTATTTT. Protein product: CASSWDSARTDTQYF.

A note on this clone: The same CDR3 can be traced to other DNA sequences in this sample. This chain connects TRBV5-1 to TRBJ1-6; TRBD1 matches at 8 bases. CDR3 length equals 15 residues. V lost 0 bases, J lost 10 bases, and 6 bases stayed unmatched. Germline V gene lookup returns CDR1 SGHRS and CDR2 YFSETQ. DNA for the CDR3: TGCGCCAGCAGCTTGGCGGGGACAGGAAGATCACCCCTCCACTTT. Translation: CASSLAGTGRSPLHF.

The rearrangement links TRBV2 to TRBJ1-5; 9 positions agree with TRBD1. Trimming cost V 6 bases and J 0 bases; bases outside gene matches: 6. This CDR3 contains 16 residues. Germline loops: CDR1 SNHLY, CDR2 FYNNEI. The CDR3 region is CASSVQGARSNQPQHF. The CDR3 DNA is TGTGCCAGCAGCGTACAGGGGGCCCGTAGCAATCAGCCCCAGCATTTT.

The chain carries TRBV9 and TRBJ2-1; 7 positions match TRBD2. This CDR3 comprises 15 residues. J was trimmed by 9 bases and V by 4 bases; bases with no gene match: 13. The germline gives CDR1 SGDLS, CDR2 YYNGEE. The CDR3: CASSKIAGPRVEQFF. DNA for the CDR3: TGTGCCAGCAGCAAAATAGCGGGCCCTAGGGTTGAGCAGTTCTTC.

V is TRBV19 and J is TRBJ1-5, with 9 bases that match TRBD1. Germline V gene lookup returns CDR1 LNHDA and CDR2 SQIVND (reference sequence). The length of the CDR3 is 15 residues. After removal of 3 bases from V and 4 bases from J, the junction contained 4 bases not matched to a gene. CDR3 region: CASSIIGQGNQPQHF. CDR3 nucleotide sequence: TGTGCCAGTAGTATTATCGGACAGGGGAATCAGCCCCAGCATTTT.

The chain links TRBV11-2 to TRBJ2-1; D remains unclear. CDR1 is SGHAT, CDR2 FQNNGV, per germline. Trimming stripped 0 bases from V and 4 bases from J, with 7 bases between. This CDR3 contains 14 residues. CDR3 coding DNA: TGTGCCAGCAGCTTAGACTCCCTTTACAATGAGCAGTTCTTC. This encodes CASSLDSLYNEQFF. The full variable domain, rest sourced from reference TRBV11-2 and TRBJ2-1, is EAGVAQSPRYKIIEKRQSVAFWCNPISGHATLYWYQQILGQGPKLLIQFQNNGVVDDSQLPKDRFSAERLKGVDSTLKIQPAKLEDSAVYLCASSLDSLYNEQFFGPGTRLTVL.

This clone has just one count. The chain uses TRBV27 and TRBJ1-6; D is undetermined. Germline lookup yields CDR1 MNHEY and CDR2 SMNVEV (reference sequence). V lost 4 bases to trimming and J lost 7 bases, with 11 bases between them. The CDR3 has 14 residues. CDR3 in DNA: TGTGCCAGCAGTTCTTCAGGTCAAAATTCACCCCTCCACTTT. Translation: CASSSSGQNSPLHF.

This rearrangement joins TRBV5-1 to TRBJ2-7, with D possibly matching TRBD1 (5 bases). The CDR3 length is 14 residues. V lost 1 base and J 1 base, leaving 9 bases between the germline ends. Per germline, CDR1 SGHRS and CDR2 YFSETQ. CDR3 sequence: CASSLYPGSYEQYF. The CDR3 coding sequence is TGCGCCAGCAGCTTGTATCCAGGGTCCTACGAGCAGTACTTC.

This clone has more than one count but fewer than ten. V is TRBV19 and J is TRBJ2-1; a possible D gene is TRBD1 (5 bases). CDR3 length: 11 residues. V shed 6 bases and J shed 5 bases, with 5 bases lying between them. Germline CDR1 LNHDA, CDR2 SQIVND (reference sequence). CDR3 sequence: CASRGDNEQFF. As DNA, the CDR3 is TGTGCCAGTAGAGGGGACAATGAGCAGTTCTTC.

This clone has only one observation. The chain joins TRBV28 to TRBJ1-6; 9 nucleotides align to TRBD1. The germline CDR1 and CDR2 sequences are MDHEN and SYDVKM. Trimming at V came to 5 bases and at J to 7 bases, leaving 3 bases not matched to a gene. This CDR3 region has 14 residues. CDR3 in DNA: TGTGCCAGCAGTACCGGGACAGGGAATTCACCCCTCCACTTT. It translates to CASSTGTGNSPLHF.